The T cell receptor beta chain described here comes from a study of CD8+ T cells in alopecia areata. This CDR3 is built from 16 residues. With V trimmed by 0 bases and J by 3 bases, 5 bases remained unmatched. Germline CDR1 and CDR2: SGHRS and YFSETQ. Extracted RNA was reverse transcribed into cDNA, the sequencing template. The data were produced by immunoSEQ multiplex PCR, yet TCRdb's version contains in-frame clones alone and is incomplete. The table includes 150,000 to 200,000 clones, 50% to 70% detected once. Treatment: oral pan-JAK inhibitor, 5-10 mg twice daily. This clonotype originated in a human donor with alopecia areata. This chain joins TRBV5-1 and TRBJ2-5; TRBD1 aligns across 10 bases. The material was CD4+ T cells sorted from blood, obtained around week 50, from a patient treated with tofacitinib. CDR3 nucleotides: TGCGCCAGCAGCTTGGCCGTCGGGACAGGGGAAGAGACCCAGTACTTC. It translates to CASSLAVGTGEETQYF.